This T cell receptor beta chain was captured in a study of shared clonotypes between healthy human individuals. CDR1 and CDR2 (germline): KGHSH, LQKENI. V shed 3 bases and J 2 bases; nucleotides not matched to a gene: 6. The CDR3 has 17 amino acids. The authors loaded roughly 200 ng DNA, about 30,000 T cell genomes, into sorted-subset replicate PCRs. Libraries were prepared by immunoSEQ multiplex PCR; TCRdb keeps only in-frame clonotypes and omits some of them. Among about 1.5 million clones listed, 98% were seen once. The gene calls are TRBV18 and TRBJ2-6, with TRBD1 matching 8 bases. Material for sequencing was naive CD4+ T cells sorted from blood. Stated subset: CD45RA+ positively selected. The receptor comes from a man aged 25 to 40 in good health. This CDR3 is CASSPLPRGPGANVLTF. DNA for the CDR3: TGTGCCAGCTCACCTCTTCCCAGGGGGCCTGGGGCCAACGTCCTGACTTTC. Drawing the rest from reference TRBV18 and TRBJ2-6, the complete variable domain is NAGVMQNPRHLVRRRGQEARLRCSPMKGHSHVYWYRQLPEEGLKFMVYLQKENIIDESGMPKERFSAEFPKEGPSILRIQQVVRGDSAAYFCASSPLPRGPGANVLTFGAGSRLTVL.